Sequencing of this T cell receptor beta chain was carried out in a study of T cell changes during pregnancy in multiple sclerosis. TCRdb's copy holds only in-frame clones and misses some; the assay was immunoSEQ multiplex PCR. The repertoire holds around 95,000 clones, over 85% seen once, with more than 1.5% in the top ten. In germline, CDR1 is LNHNV, CDR2 YYDKDF (reference sequence). CDR3 length equals 14 residues. Trimming cost V 2 bases and J 7 bases; bases outside gene matches: 4. This clonotype originated in a female donor in good health, enrolled as a control in a pregnancy study. The sequencing used peripheral blood, collected after pregnancy. The rearrangement joins TRBV15 to TRBJ1-5, with TRBD1 matching 8 bases. DNA of the CDR3: TGTGCCACCAGCAGACCAGGGGGCCGGCAGCCCCAGCATTTT. Translating it yields CATSRPGGRQPQHF. Supplemented by reference TRBV15 and TRBJ1-5, the full variable domain reads DAMVIQNPRYQVTQFGKPVTLSCSQTLNHNVMYWYQQKSSQAPKLLFHYYDKDFNNEADTPDNFQSRRPNTSFCFLDIRSPGLGDTAMYLCATSRPGGRQPQHFGDGTRLSIL.